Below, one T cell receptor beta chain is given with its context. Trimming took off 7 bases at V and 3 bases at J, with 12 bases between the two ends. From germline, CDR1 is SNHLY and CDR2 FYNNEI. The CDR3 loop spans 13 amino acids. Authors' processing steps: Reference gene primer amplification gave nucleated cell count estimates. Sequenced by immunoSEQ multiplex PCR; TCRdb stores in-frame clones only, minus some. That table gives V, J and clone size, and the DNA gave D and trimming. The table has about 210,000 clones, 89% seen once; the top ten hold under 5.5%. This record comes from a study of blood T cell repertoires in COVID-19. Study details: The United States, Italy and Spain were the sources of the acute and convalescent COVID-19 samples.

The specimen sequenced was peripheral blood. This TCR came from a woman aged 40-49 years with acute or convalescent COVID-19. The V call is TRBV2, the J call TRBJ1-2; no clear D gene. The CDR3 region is CASIISPDYGYTF. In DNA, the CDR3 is TGTGCCAGCATCATATCCCCGGACTATGGCTACACCTTC.